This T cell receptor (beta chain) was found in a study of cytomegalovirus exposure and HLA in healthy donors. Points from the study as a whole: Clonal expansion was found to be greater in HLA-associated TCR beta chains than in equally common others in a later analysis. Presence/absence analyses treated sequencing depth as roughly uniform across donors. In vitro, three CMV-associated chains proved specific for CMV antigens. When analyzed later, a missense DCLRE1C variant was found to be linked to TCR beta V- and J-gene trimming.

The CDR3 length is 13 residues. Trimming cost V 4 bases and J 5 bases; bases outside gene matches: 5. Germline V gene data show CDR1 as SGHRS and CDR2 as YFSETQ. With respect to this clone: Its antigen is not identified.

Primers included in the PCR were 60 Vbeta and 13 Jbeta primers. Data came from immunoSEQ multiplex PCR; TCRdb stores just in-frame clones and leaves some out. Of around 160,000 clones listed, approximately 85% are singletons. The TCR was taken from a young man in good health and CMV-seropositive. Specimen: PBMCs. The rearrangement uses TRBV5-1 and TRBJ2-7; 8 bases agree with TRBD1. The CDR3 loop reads CASSPGQDDEQYF. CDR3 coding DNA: TGCGCCAGCAGCCCGGGACAGGATGACGAGCAGTACTTC.